This T cell receptor (beta chain) was obtained from a study of memory CD4+ T cells and cytomegalovirus serostatus. Study in general: Of the healthy Belgian adults, roughly ten were CMV seropositive and about 24 seronegative.

Single viable CD3+CD4+CD8-CD45RO+ cells were sorted as the memory CD4+ T cells. Germline loops: CDR1 SQVTM, CDR2 ANQGSEA. The CDR3 loop spans 11 amino acids. The V and J ends lost 7 bases and 4 bases respectively, with 11 bases between them. For this clone: Its antigen remains unidentified.

Study conclusions and caveats: A US-trained random forest predicted CMV serostatus with median AUC roughly 0.91. Of 150 to 200 reported CMV TCRbeta sequences, under 70 were found in memory CD4+ repertoires.

In the original analysis: After removing out-of-frame reads, approximately 2.2 million distinct TCRbeta sequences remained. Using immunoSEQ multiplex PCR, the repertoire was profiled, and TCRdb retains in-frame clones only, with some absent. V and J calls and clone size are as listed in that table; D and trimming were resolved from the DNA. The table lists about 50,000 clones, roughly 73% of them singletons. The rearrangement joins TRBV29-1 to TRBJ2-7; no clear D gene. The sequencing input was memory CD4+ T cells from blood. The clonotype comes from an adult in good health and CMV-seronegative. CDR3 region: CSATLTYEQYF. The CDR3, as DNA: TGCAGCGCCACCCTAACATACGAGCAGTACTTC.